A selection of T cell receptor beta chains follows, all from one sample in a study of shared T cell receptors in the human thymus. Measured with immunoSEQ multiplex PCR; TCRdb has only the in-frame clones, and not every one. The sample includes more than 550,000 clones, 80% to 90% of them seen just once. The same data also went into a second study, on human thymus T cells.

The sample comprised thymocytes. The origin of the receptors is a girl under three years old with a congenital heart defect. CDR3s include the opening cysteine and the closing phenylalanine or tryptophan. Fields, in order: J gene, V gene, CDR3 length, D gene, clone size, CDR3 protein, CDR3 DNA. D genes are given only for firm matches. A row's size may be missing; if present it is once, few, many or a size class.

j_gene: TRBJ2-7; v_gene: TRBV7-6; len: 17; d_gene: .; abundance: .; CDR3aa: CASSLGSRHSDSYEQYF; CDR3nt: TGTGCCAGCAGCTTGGGTTCCCGTCACAGTGACTCCTACGAGCAGTACTTC
j_gene: TRBJ1-2; v_gene: TRBV9; len: 12; d_gene: .; abundance: once; CDR3aa: CASRSTRGGYTF; CDR3nt: TGTGCCAGCCGATCTACAAGAGGAGGCTACACCTTC
j_gene: TRBJ2-3; v_gene: TRBV4-3; len: 16; d_gene: TRBD1; abundance: .; CDR3aa: CASSPRSDRGSDTQYF; CDR3nt: TGCGCCAGCAGCCCACGATCGGACAGGGGTTCAGATACGCAGTATTTT
j_gene: TRBJ2-5; v_gene: TRBV7-8; len: 19; d_gene: .; abundance: .; CDR3aa: CASSLFQGWELVTKETQYF; CDR3nt: TGTGCCAGCAGCTTATTTCAGGGGTGGGAACTTGTTACCAAAGAGACCCAGTACTTC
j_gene: TRBJ2-1; v_gene: TRBV7-8; len: 18; d_gene: .; abundance: .; CDR3aa: CASSSDRVSFLSYNEQFF; CDR3nt: TGTGCCAGCAGCTCAGACCGGGTTAGCTTTCTTTCCTACAATGAGCAGTTCTTC
j_gene: TRBJ2-3; v_gene: TRBV20-1; len: 11; d_gene: .; abundance: .; CDR3aa: CSAEIQDTQYF; CDR3nt: TGCAGTGCCGAGATTCAAGATACGCAGTATTTT
j_gene: TRBJ2-7; v_gene: TRBV6-1; len: 15; d_gene: .; abundance: few; CDR3aa: CASSEARQSKGEQYF; CDR3nt: TGTGCCAGCAGTGAAGCCCGACAGAGTAAGGGCGAGCAGTACTTC
j_gene: TRBJ1-1; v_gene: TRBV5-1; len: 17; d_gene: TRBD1; abundance: .; CDR3aa: CASSLRRQGRRIHTAFF; CDR3nt: TGCGCCAGCAGCTTGCGCAGACAGGGGCGCAGAATACATACGGCTTTCTTT
j_gene: TRBJ2-1; v_gene: TRBV7-2; len: 16; d_gene: .; abundance: .; CDR3aa: CASSLTRQEYYNEQFF; CDR3nt: TGTGCCAGCAGCCTAACGAGACAGGAGTACTACAATGAGCAGTTCTTC
j_gene: TRBJ1-2; v_gene: TRBV6-1; len: 11; d_gene: .; abundance: .; CDR3aa: CAGSEAEAHTF; CDR3nt: TGTGCCGGCAGTGAAGCGGAGGCACACACCTTC
j_gene: TRBJ1-4; v_gene: TRBV15; len: 19; d_gene: TRBD1; abundance: .; CDR3aa: CATSSTLDRDLPTNEKLFF; CDR3nt: TGTGCCACCAGCAGTACACTGGACAGGGATCTTCCAACTAATGAAAAACTGTTTTTT
j_gene: TRBJ2-2; v_gene: TRBV4-3; len: 22; d_gene: TRBD2; abundance: .; CDR3aa: CASSPLGTSGFEFQANTGELFF; CDR3nt: TGCGCCAGCAGTCCCTTGGGGACTAGCGGTTTCGAATTTCAAGCGAACACCGGGGAGCTGTTTTTT